These 11 T cell receptor beta chains were all obtained from the same sample, sequenced in a study of T-cell reconstitution after alpha-beta-depleted transplantation in children. Unique molecular identifiers featured in how the TCRbeta library was prepared. TCRdb re-analysed the PCR reads in MiXCR, keeping a single row per CDR3 protein. The data hold 440,000 or so distinct CDR3 sequences, with approximately 42% observed a single time. Sequenced material: PBMCs, taken before TCRalphabeta/CD19-depleted stem cell transplant. The source is a girl aged 2 to 10 with aplastic anemia, due to receive a stem cell transplant.

This clonotype was observed many times. V gene TRBV20-1 combines with J gene TRBJ1-1, with D possibly being TRBD1 (5 bases). Trimming left V 2 bases short and J 4 bases short, with 14 bases between. Germline CDR1 DFQATT, CDR2 SNEGSKA (reference sequence). The CDR3 is 14 residues long. CDR3 loop: CSARRVTALTEAFF. The CDR3 DNA reads as TGCAGTGCTAGACGGGTGACAGCACTCACTGAAGCTTTCTTT.

This clonotype was seen at least ten times. V usage is TRBV7-2 and J usage is TRBJ2-5, with 8 bases that match TRBD1. The junction had 11 bases not matched to a gene; V was cut back by 3 bases and J by 5 bases. This CDR3 contains 16 residues. Germline assignment: CDR1 SGHTA and CDR2 FQGNSA. The CDR3 DNA follows: TGTGCCAGCAGCTTCAATCAGCCAGGGGGCGCGGAGACCCAGTACTTC. The encoded protein is CASSFNQPGGAETQYF.

In nucleotides, the CDR3 is TGTGCCAGCAGAGATCAGGGCACTGAAGCTTTCTTT. Translating it yields CASRDQGTEAFF. The V gene is TRBV28, the J gene TRBJ1-1, with D perhaps matching TRBD1 (5 bases). Germline V lookup: CDR1 MDHEN, CDR2 SYDVKM. V was clipped by 6 bases and J by 4 bases, with 9 bases between them. The CDR3 is made up of 12 amino acids.

This rearrangement joins TRBV9 to TRBJ2-6; the match to TRBD2 covers 9 bases. From germline, CDR1 is SGDLS and CDR2 YYNGEE. The CDR3 covers 18 residues. J was trimmed by 1 base and V by 3 bases; bases with no gene match: 8. The CDR3 reads CASSEGGRAWSGANVLTF. The CDR3 DNA is TGTGCCAGCAGCGAGGGCGGGAGGGCCTGGTCTGGGGCCAACGTCCTGACTTTC.

V is TRBV11-2 and J is TRBJ2-5; no firm D call. The CDR3 totals 15 residues. V shed 4 bases and J shed 1 base, with 13 bases lying between them. Germline loops: CDR1 SGHAT, CDR2 FQNNGV. DNA for the CDR3: TGTGCCAGCAGCTCCGAGGCTAGTAGCCAAGAGACCCAGTACTTC. Amino acids: CASSSEASSQETQYF.

This clonotype has ten or more counts. This rearrangement joins TRBV12-3 or TRBV12-4 to TRBJ2-5; 9 positions match TRBD1. This CDR3 region has 15 residues. J gave up 5 bases and V 7 bases, and 11 bases lay outside the gene matches. The CDR3 nucleotides are TGTGCCAGCATGGGTGGACAGGGGAGGTTGGAGACCCAGTACTTC. It translates to CASMGGQGRLETQYF.

This clonotype came up many times. This chain joins TRBV5-1 and TRBJ2-5; 9 bases line up with TRBD2. Per the germline V gene, CDR1 is SGHRS and CDR2 is YFSETQ. The V and J ends lost 2 bases and 5 bases, in that order; junction bases with no gene match: 7. The CDR3 extends over 15 amino acids. The CDR3 DNA reads TGCGCCAGCAGCTTAGGGGGACTAGCTTATGAGACCCAGTACTTC. This translates into CASSLGGLAYETQYF.

This clonotype was picked up one time. V usage is TRBV10-3 and J usage is TRBJ2-7; D gene unclear. Germline V CDR1 and CDR2: ENHRY, SYGVKD. With 2 bases removed from V and 2 bases from J, the gap between germline ends came to 4 bases. The CDR3 has 12 residues. This CDR3 reads CAISELPYEQYF. The DNA for the CDR3 is TGTGCCATCAGTGAGCTTCCCTACGAGCAGTACTTC.

Concerning this clonotype itself: One end of the junction does not line up with germline, which may come from a read error. The chain has TRBV28 and TRBJ2-7, with 7 bases identical to TRBD2. Germline CDR1 and CDR2: MDHEN and SYDVKM. The CDR3 loop spans 14 amino acids. The CDR3 nucleotides are TGTGCCGGCAGTGCCTTGGGGGGGTGGGACGAGCAGTACTTC. Protein product: CAGSALGGWDEQYF.

This clonotype occurred many times. The chain combines TRBV6-1 with TRBJ1-5; no firm D call. V was cut by 6 bases and J by 1 base, with 10 bases left in between. Germline CDR1 reads MNHNS; CDR2 reads SASEGT. The CDR3 spans 14 residues. As DNA, the CDR3 is TGTGCCAGCAGACCCGACGGGAGCAATCAGCCCCAGCATTTT. This codes for CASRPDGSNQPQHF.

V gene TRBV29-1 combines with J gene TRBJ1-1, with a tentative D call TRBD1 (5 bases). The CDR3 runs 13 residues. V was pared by 7 bases and J by 4 bases, with 16 bases between. Germline V gives CDR1 SQVTM, CDR2 ANQGSEA. This CDR3 reads CSACRVLGTEAFF. The CDR3, as DNA: TGCAGCGCGTGCAGGGTTCTTGGCACTGAAGCTTTCTTT.